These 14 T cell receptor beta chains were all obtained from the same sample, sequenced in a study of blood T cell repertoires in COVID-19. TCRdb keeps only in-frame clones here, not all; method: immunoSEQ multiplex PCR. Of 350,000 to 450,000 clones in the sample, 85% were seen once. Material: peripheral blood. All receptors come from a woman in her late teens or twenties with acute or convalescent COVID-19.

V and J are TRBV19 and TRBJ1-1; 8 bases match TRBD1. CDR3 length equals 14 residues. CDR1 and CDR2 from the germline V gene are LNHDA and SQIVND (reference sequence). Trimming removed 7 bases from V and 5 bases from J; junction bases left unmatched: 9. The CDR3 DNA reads TGTGCCAGTAATCGGGGACAGGCGTATACTGAAGCTTTCTTT. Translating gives CASNRGQAYTEAFF.

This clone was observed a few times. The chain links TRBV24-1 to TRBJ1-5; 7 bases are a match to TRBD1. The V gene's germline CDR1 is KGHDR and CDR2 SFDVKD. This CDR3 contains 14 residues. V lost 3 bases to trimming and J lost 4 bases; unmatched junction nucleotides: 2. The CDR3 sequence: CATSDTTGNQPQHF. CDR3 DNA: TGTGCCACCAGTGATACGACAGGGAATCAGCCCCAGCATTTT.

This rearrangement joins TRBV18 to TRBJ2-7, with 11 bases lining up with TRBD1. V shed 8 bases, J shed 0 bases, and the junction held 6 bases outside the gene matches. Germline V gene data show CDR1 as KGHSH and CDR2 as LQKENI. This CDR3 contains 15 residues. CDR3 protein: CASAMGQGVSYEQYF. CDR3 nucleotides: TGTGCCAGCGCTATGGGACAGGGGGTCTCCTACGAGCAGTACTTC.

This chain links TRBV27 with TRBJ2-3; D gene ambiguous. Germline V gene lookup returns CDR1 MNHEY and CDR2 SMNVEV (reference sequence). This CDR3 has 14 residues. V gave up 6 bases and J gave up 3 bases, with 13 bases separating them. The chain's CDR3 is CASSRWALTDTQYF. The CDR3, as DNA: TGTGCCAGCAGCCGTTGGGCTCTAACAGATACGCAGTATTTT.

The DNA of the CDR3 is TGCGCCAGCACCACCGGGACAGGGATGTACGAGCAGTACTTC. The encoded protein is CASTTGTGMYEQYF. V and J are TRBV5-1 and TRBJ2-7; 9 bases map to TRBD1. The CDR3 totals 14 residues. Germline lookup yields CDR1 SGHRS and CDR2 YFSETQ. Losses at the gene ends were 6 bases for V and 4 bases for J; bases not matched to a gene: 8.

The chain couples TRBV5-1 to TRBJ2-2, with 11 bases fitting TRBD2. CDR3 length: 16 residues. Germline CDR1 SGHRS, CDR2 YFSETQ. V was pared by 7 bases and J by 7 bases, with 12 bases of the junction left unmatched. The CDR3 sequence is CASLPTSGRYGGELFF. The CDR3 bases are TGCGCCAGCCTACCCACTAGCGGGAGATATGGCGGGGAGCTGTTTTTT. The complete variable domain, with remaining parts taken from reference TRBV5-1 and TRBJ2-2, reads KAGVTQTPRYLIKTRGQQVTLSCSPISGHRSVSWYQQTPGQGLQFLFEYFSETQRNKGNFPGRFSGRQFSNSRSEMNVSTLELGDSALYLCASLPTSGRYGGELFFGEGSRLTVL.

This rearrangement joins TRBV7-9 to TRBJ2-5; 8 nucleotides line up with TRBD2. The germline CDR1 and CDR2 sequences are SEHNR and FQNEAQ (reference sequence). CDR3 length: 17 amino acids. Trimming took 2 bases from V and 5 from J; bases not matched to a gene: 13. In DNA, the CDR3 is TGTGCCAGCAGCTTAAGCGCTCGACCAGCGGGGGAGGAGACCCAGTACTTC. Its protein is CASSLSARPAGEETQYF.

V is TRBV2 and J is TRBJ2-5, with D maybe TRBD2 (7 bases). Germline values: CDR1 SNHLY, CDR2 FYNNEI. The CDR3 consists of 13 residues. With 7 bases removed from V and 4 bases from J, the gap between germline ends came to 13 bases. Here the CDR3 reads CASIRGGGETQYF. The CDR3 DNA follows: TGTGCCAGCATAAGGGGGGGAGGAGAGACCCAGTACTTC.

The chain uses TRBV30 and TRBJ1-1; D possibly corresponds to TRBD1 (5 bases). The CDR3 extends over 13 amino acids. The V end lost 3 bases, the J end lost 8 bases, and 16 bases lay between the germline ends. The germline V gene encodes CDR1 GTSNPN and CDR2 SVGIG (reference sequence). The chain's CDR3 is CAWSSGGVPEAFF. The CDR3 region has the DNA TGTGCCTGGAGCTCCGGGGGAGTCCCCGAAGCTTTCTTT.

CDR3: CATSRDRGDEQFF. The DNA for the CDR3 is TGTGCCACCTCCCGGGACAGGGGCGATGAGCAGTTCTTC. The V gene is TRBV5-8, the J gene TRBJ2-1; 10 nucleotides line up with TRBD1. V shed 9 bases and J 8 bases; nucleotides not matched to a gene: 8. The germline gives CDR1 SGHTS, CDR2 YDEGEE. CDR3 size: 13 residues. Using reference TRBV5-8 and TRBJ2-1 for the parts outside the CDR3, the full variable domain is EAGVTQSPTHLIKTRGQQATLRCSPISGHTSVYWYQQALGLGLQFLLWYDEGEERNRGNFPPRFSGRQFPNYSSELNVNALELEDSALYLCATSRDRGDEQFFGPGTRLTVL.

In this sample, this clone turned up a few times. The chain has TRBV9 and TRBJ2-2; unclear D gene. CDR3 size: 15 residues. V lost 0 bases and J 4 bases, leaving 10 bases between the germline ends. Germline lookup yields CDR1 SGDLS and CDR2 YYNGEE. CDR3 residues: CASSVDLRSTGELFF. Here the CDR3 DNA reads TGTGCCAGCAGCGTAGATTTGCGTAGCACCGGGGAGCTGTTTTTT.

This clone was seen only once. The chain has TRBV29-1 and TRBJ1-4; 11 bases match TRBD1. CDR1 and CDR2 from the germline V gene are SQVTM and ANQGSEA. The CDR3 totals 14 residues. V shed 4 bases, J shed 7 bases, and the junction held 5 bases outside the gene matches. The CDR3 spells CSVVAGTGGEKLFF. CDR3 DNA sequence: TGCAGCGTTGTCGCCGGGACAGGGGGTGAAAAACTGTTTTTT.

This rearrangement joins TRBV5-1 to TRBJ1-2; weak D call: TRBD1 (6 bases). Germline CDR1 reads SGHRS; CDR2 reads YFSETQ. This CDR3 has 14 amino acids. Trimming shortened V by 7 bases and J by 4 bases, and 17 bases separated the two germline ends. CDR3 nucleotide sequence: TGCGCCAGCCATGGCGGGGGCTCAGTCTATGGCTACACCTTC. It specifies CASHGGGSVYGYTF. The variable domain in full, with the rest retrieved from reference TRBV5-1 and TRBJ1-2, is KAGVTQTPRYLIKTRGQQVTLSCSPISGHRSVSWYQQTPGQGLQFLFEYFSETQRNKGNFPGRFSGRQFSNSRSEMNVSTLELGDSALYLCASHGGGSVYGYTFGSGTRLTVV.

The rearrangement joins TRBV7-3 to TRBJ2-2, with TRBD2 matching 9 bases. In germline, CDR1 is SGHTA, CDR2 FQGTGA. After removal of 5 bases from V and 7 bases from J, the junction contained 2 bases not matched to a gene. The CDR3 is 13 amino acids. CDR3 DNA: TGTGCCAGCAGCCGGACTAGCGACGGGGAGCTGTTTTTT. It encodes CASSRTSDGELFF.